Listed below are T cell receptor beta chains from one sample, sequenced in a study of blood T cell repertoires in COVID-19. The protocol was immunoSEQ multiplex PCR, while the TCRdb copy is restricted to in-frame clones and leaves out a portion. The sample has more than 300,000 clones, about 86% seen once. Sequenced sample: peripheral blood. The source of these receptors is a woman in her fifties or sixties with acute or convalescent COVID-19. Both conserved end residues are part of each CDR3. D genes are given only for firm matches. Some rows have no size entry. The others give once, few or many, or a class for an expanded clone.

CDR3 protein,CDR3 DNA,J gene,V gene,D gene,clone size
CASSLGLAKYNEQFF,TGTGCCAGCAGCTTGGGACTAGCGAAGTACAATGAGCAGTTCTTC,TRBJ2-1,TRBV7-9,TRBD2,NA
CASSLLPGMSYEQYF,TGTGCCAGCAGTTTACTACCCGGTATGTCCTACGAGCAGTACTTC,TRBJ2-7,TRBV6-5,NA,few
CASSEPRGLSTEAFF,TGTGCCAGTAGTGAACCTAGGGGGCTTAGCACTGAAGCTTTCTTT,TRBJ1-1,TRBV19,TRBD1,NA
CASSWTVSNQPQHF,TGTGCCAGCAGTTGGACAGTTAGCAATCAGCCCCAGCATTTT,TRBJ1-5,TRBV6-2/TRBV6-3,NA,once
CASTGREGTQYF,TGTGCCAGCACCGGACGGGAGGGGACCCAGTACTTC,TRBJ2-5,TRBV7-9,TRBD2,NA
CASSIRGESNQPQHF,TGTGCCAGTAGTATAAGGGGCGAAAGCAATCAGCCCCAGCATTTT,TRBJ1-5,TRBV19,NA,NA
CASSEMRGQGVWQYF,TGTGCCAGCAGTGAAATGAGAGGACAGGGGGTTTGGCAGTACTTC,TRBJ2-7,TRBV6-1,TRBD1,few
CASRRDTNIQYF,TGTGCCAGCAGACGGGACACAAACATTCAGTACTTC,TRBJ2-4,TRBV12-3/TRBV12-4,NA,NA
CASSLAGTPHEGNTIYF,TGTGCCAGCAGCTTGGCGGGGACACCTCATGAGGGAAACACCATATATTTT,TRBJ1-3,TRBV5-4,NA,NA
CASSKGRGGETQYF,TGTGCCAGCAGCAAAGGTAGGGGGGGGGAGACCCAGTACTTC,TRBJ2-5,TRBV21-1,NA,NA
CASSLRNIVGLLEYNEQFF,TGTGCCAGCAGCTTAAGAAATATTGTCGGGTTACTTGAGTACAATGAGCAGTTCTTC,TRBJ2-1,TRBV7-9,NA,NA
CASSPRAKETQYF,TGTGCCAGCAGCCCCAGGGCTAAAGAGACCCAGTACTTC,TRBJ2-5,TRBV9,NA,NA
CASSYGTSNTGELFF,TGTGCCAGCAGCTATGGGACATCTAACACCGGGGAGCTGTTTTTT,TRBJ2-2,TRBV5-6,NA,NA
CASRSLVDTQYF,TGTGCCAGCAGATCACTAGTTGATACGCAGTATTTT,TRBJ2-3,TRBV28,NA,NA
CASSQEQGPYGYTF,TGTGCCAGCAGCCAAGAGCAGGGCCCCTATGGCTACACCTTC,TRBJ1-2,TRBV3-1/TRBV3-2,NA,NA
CASSPGLAGLGRGELFF,TGTGCCAGCAGTCCGGGACTAGCGGGACTGGGGCGAGGGGAGCTGTTTTTT,TRBJ2-2,TRBV6-6,TRBD2,NA
CASSSTGGNTEAFF,TGTGCCAGCAGTTCGACAGGCGGGAACACTGAAGCTTTCTTT,TRBJ1-1,TRBV28,NA,NA
CASSLSASGSTGELFF,TGTGCCAGCAGCTTATCGGCTAGCGGTTCTACCGGGGAGCTGTTTTTT,TRBJ2-2,TRBV7-9,TRBD2,NA
CAWSPGETEAFF,TGTGCCTGGAGCCCCGGAGAGACTGAAGCTTTCTTT,TRBJ1-1,TRBV30,NA,NA
CASSELRDRDYGYTF,TGCGCCAGCAGTGAGCTCCGGGACAGGGACTATGGCTACACCTTC,TRBJ1-2,TRBV10-2,TRBD1,once
CASTGAGGEEKLFF,TGTGCCAGCACTGGGGCAGGGGGCGAGGAAAAACTGTTTTTT,TRBJ1-4,TRBV2,TRBD1,NA
CAILKREWAYEQYF,TGTGCCATCCTTAAGCGGGAGTGGGCCTACGAGCAGTACTTC,TRBJ2-7,TRBV12-1,NA,NA
CATSEQGGLGGELFF,TGTGCCACCAGTGAGCAGGGGGGCTTGGGCGGGGAGCTGTTTTTT,TRBJ2-2,TRBV24-1,NA,NA
CASSHYLQETQYF,TGTGCCAGCAGCCACTACCTCCAAGAGACCCAGTACTTC,TRBJ2-5,TRBV14,NA,NA
CASSLRVTGGLGTEAFF,TGTGCCAGCAGCTTAAGAGTCACAGGGGGCCTAGGCACTGAAGCTTTCTTT,TRBJ1-1,TRBV7-2,TRBD1,NA
CASSIGQGDTEAFF,TGTGCCAGCAGCATTGGACAGGGGGACACTGAAGCTTTCTTT,TRBJ1-1,TRBV7-9,TRBD1,NA
CASSLGGTVRQPQHF,TGTGCCAGCAGTTTAGGGGGGACGGTACGTCAGCCCCAGCATTTT,TRBJ1-5,TRBV27,NA,few
CAWSVDRDTEAFF,TGTGCCTGGAGTGTAGACAGGGACACTGAAGCTTTCTTT,TRBJ1-1,TRBV30,TRBD1,NA
CASSHGTGDTEAFF,TGTGCCAGCAGTCACGGGACAGGGGACACTGAAGCTTTCTTT,TRBJ1-1,TRBV25-1,TRBD1,NA
CATSDPQGDYGYTF,TGTGCCACCAGTGATCCACAGGGGGACTATGGCTACACCTTC,TRBJ1-2,TRBV24-1,TRBD1,NA
CASSLGGGRNTEAFF,TGTGCCAGCAGCTTAGGAGGGGGACGGAACACTGAAGCTTTCTTT,TRBJ1-1,TRBV7-8,NA,NA
CASSTAYEQYF,TGTGCCAGTAGTACAGCCTACGAGCAGTACTTC,TRBJ2-7,TRBV19,NA,NA
CSASGVNVYNEQFF,TGCAGTGCTAGTGGAGTTAACGTCTACAATGAGCAGTTCTTC,TRBJ2-1,TRBV20-1,NA,NA
CASSPRDKKETQYF,TGTGCCAGCAGCCCCCGGGACAAAAAAGAGACCCAGTACTTC,TRBJ2-5,TRBV11-3,NA,NA
CASSGLPNEQYF,TGTGCCAGCTCGGGACTCCCTAACGAGCAGTACTTC,TRBJ2-7,TRBV25-1,NA,NA
CSAKGGGQATYEQYF,TGCAGCGCTAAAGGGGGGGGACAGGCGACCTACGAGCAGTACTTC,TRBJ2-7,TRBV29-1,NA,NA
CATSDEGQGNEKLFF,TGTGCCACCAGTGATGAGGGACAGGGGAATGAAAAACTGTTTTTT,TRBJ1-4,TRBV24-1,TRBD1,few
CASSPGGTSQGETQYF,TGTGCCAGCAGCCCTGGGGGGACTAGCCAAGGGGAGACCCAGTACTTC,TRBJ2-5,TRBV5-8,TRBD2,NA
CASSSTGFNEKLFF,TGTGCCAGCAGCTCCACAGGGTTTAATGAAAAACTGTTTTTT,TRBJ1-4,TRBV7-9,NA,few
CASSPDREQFF,TGTGCCAGCTCACCGGACAGGGAGCAGTTCTTC,TRBJ2-1,TRBV18,TRBD1,NA
CASSRDSGQANEKLFF,TGTGCCAGTAGTCGGGATTCGGGACAAGCGAATGAAAAACTGTTTTTT,TRBJ1-4,TRBV19,NA,NA
CSVVPRTSGRARAYEQFF,TGCAGCGTTGTGCCCCGGACTAGCGGGAGGGCCAGAGCGTATGAGCAGTTCTTC,TRBJ2-1,TRBV29-1,TRBD2,NA
CASSVGGDEVTQYF,TGTGCCAGCAGTGTTGGGGGGGATGAAGTGACCCAGTACTTC,TRBJ2-5,TRBV2,TRBD2,NA
CAWVGRDTTYTDTQYF,TGTGCCTGGGTTGGCCGGGACACAACTTACACAGATACGCAGTATTTT,TRBJ2-3,TRBV30,NA,once
CATSDSAGAGETQYF,TGTGCCACCAGTGATTCAGCGGGAGCGGGAGAGACCCAGTACTTC,TRBJ2-5,TRBV24-1,TRBD2,NA
CASSRSGTGGTPYSNQPQHF,TGTGCCAGCAGTCGATCGGGGACAGGGGGGACCCCTTATAGCAATCAGCCCCAGCATTTT,TRBJ1-5,TRBV6-6,TRBD1,NA
CASSFTQQGQPNEKLFF,TGTGCCAGCAGTTTTACCCAACAGGGACAGCCAAATGAAAAACTGTTTTTT,TRBJ1-4,TRBV27,TRBD1,NA
CASSYGTGNTEAFF,TGTGCCAGCAGTTACGGGACAGGGAACACTGAAGCTTTCTTT,TRBJ1-1,TRBV6-5,TRBD1,NA
CASSHPTEKNTEAFF,TGTGCCAGCAGCCACCCTACAGAGAAGAACACTGAAGCTTTCTTT,TRBJ1-1,TRBV14,NA,NA
CASSLYRDRGEKLFF,TGTGCCAGCAGCCTATACCGGGACAGGGGTGAAAAACTGTTTTTT,TRBJ1-4,TRBV7-8,TRBD1,NA
CASSFDRGNSPLHF,TGTGCCAGCAGTTTCGACCGAGGGAATTCACCCCTCCACTTT,TRBJ1-6,TRBV6-5,NA,NA
CASSPYGSSEAFF,TGCGCCAGCAGCCCCTATGGGAGCTCTGAAGCTTTCTTT,TRBJ1-1,TRBV5-1,NA,few
CASSPNREGNYEQYF,TGTGCCAGCAGCCCCAATAGAGAGGGCAACTACGAGCAGTACTTC,TRBJ2-7,TRBV7-7,NA,NA
CASSIQWDRDYGYTF,TGTGCCAGTAGTATCCAATGGGACAGGGACTATGGCTACACCTTC,TRBJ1-2,TRBV19,TRBD1,NA
CASSYLLENGYTF,TGTGCCAGCAGTTACCTCCTAGAGAATGGCTACACCTTC,TRBJ1-2,TRBV2,NA,once